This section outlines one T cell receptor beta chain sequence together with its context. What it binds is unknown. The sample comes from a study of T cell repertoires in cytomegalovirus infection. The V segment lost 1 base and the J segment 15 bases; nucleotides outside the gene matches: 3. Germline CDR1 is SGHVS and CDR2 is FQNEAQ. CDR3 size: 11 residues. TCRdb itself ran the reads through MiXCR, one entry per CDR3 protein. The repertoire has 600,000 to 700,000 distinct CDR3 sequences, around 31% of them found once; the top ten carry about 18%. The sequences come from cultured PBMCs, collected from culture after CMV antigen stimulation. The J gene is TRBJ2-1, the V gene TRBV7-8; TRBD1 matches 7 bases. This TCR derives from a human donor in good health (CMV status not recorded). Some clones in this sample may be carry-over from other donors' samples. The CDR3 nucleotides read TGTGCCAGCAGCTTAGGGACAGGTCCGTTCTTC. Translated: CASSLGTGPFF.